The T cell receptor (beta chain) described here comes from a study of PD-L1 blockade in urothelial cancer. Clones were sequenced by immunoSEQ multiplex PCR, and TCRdb holds only the in-frame ones, with some missing. The sample includes approximately 79,000 clones, approximately 90% of them seen just once. CDR1 SSHAT and CDR2 FNYEAQ come from the germline V gene (reference sequence). V lost 10 bases and J 1 base, leaving 16 bases between the germline ends. This CDR3 region has 14 residues. Patients yielded 1 to 8 samples each, pretreatment and on-treatment. The sequence derives from a woman in her 70s with urothelial cancer. The chain links TRBV7-7 to TRBJ2-5; D is possibly TRBD2 (5 bases). Specimen: PBMCs, collected around atezolizumab (anti-PD-L1) treatment. CDR3 loop: CAIGLGEAQETQYF. The CDR3 region has the DNA TGTGCCATTGGGCTGGGAGAGGCCCAAGAGACCCAGTACTTC. Full variable domain (missing parts from reference TRBV7-7 and TRBJ2-5): GAGVSQSPRYKVTKRGQDVTLRCDPISSHATLYWYQQALGQGPEFLTYFNYEAQPDKSGLPSDRFSAERPEGSISTLTIQRTEQRDSAMYRCAIGLGEAQETQYFGPGTRLLVL.